This is a list of T cell receptor beta chains from one sample in a study of T cell responses to AZD1222 COVID-19 vaccine. The protocol was immunoSEQ multiplex PCR, while the TCRdb copy is restricted to in-frame clones and leaves out a portion. The data contain around 150,000 clones, approximately 94% of them singletons. The material sequenced was peripheral blood, taken on day 0 of AZD1222 vaccination. The receptors were sampled from an adult in good health. Both conserved end residues are part of each CDR3. The D gene is left open where the match is weak. Clone size is not always given. Where it is, it says once, few, many or a class for expanded clones.

V	size	D	J	CDR3	DNA
TRBV9	-	-	TRBJ2-1	CASSVGSSRNEQFF	TGTGCCAGCAGCGTAGGGTCTAGCCGGAATGAGCAGTTCTTC
TRBV19	once	TRBD1	TRBJ1-5	CASSMRRDRGNQPQHF	TGTGCCAGTAGTATGCGAAGGGACAGGGGCAATCAGCCCCAGCATTTT
TRBV10-3	-	-	TRBJ1-2	CAISESSTGSRGYTF	TGTGCCATCAGTGAGTCCTCGACTGGGTCGCGGGGCTACACCTTC
TRBV29-1	-	-	TRBJ2-1	CSGCDLVSSYNEQFF	TGCAGCGGATGTGATCTAGTATCGTCCTACAATGAGCAGTTCTTC
TRBV4-1	-	-	TRBJ2-5	CASSQVQLQETQYF	TGCGCCAGCAGCCAAGTACAGTTACAAGAGACCCAGTACTTC
TRBV6-5	-	-	TRBJ1-1	CASSYTADANTEAFF	TGTGCCAGCAGTTACACGGCAGACGCAAACACTGAAGCTTTCTTT
TRBV10-2	-	-	TRBJ2-2	CASSESGQTGELFF	TGCGCCAGCAGTGAGTCGGGGCAGACCGGGGAGCTGTTTTTT
TRBV15	-	-	TRBJ1-5	CATSGQGRSNQPQHF	TGTGCCACCAGCGGCCAGGGTAGAAGCAATCAGCCCCAGCATTTT
TRBV9	-	TRBD1	TRBJ2-2	CASSVVTGGGELFF	TGTGCCAGCAGCGTAGTGACAGGGGGAGGGGAGCTGTTTTTT
TRBV6-5	-	-	TRBJ1-1	CASSYGGLRDEAFF	TGTGCCAGCAGTTACGGCGGCTTGAGGGATGAAGCTTTCTTT
TRBV24-1	-	-	TRBJ2-1	CATSDFGPTPYNEQFF	TGTGCCACCAGTGATTTCGGACCGACCCCTTACAATGAGCAGTTCTTC
TRBV7-8	-	-	TRBJ1-6	CASSPREGDNSPLHF	TGTGCCAGCAGCCCCAGGGAAGGGGATAATTCACCCCTCCACTTT
TRBV4-2	-	TRBD1	TRBJ1-1	CASSQGEGGSDTEAFF	TGTGCCAGCAGCCAAGGGGAAGGGGGCTCGGACACTGAAGCTTTCTTT
TRBV12-5	-	TRBD2	TRBJ2-1	CASGSTGTSGYSYNEQFF	TGTGCTAGTGGTTCGACCGGGACTAGCGGGTACTCCTACAATGAGCAGTTCTTC
TRBV5-4	-	TRBD1	TRBJ2-7	CASSQGQEKFWEQYF	TGTGCCAGCAGCCAGGGACAGGAAAAATTCTGGGAGCAGTACTTC
TRBV15	-	-	TRBJ2-1	CATSSWTLGVEQFF	TGTGCCACCAGCAGTTGGACCCTAGGGGTTGAGCAGTTCTTC
TRBV3-1/TRBV3-2	-	-	TRBJ1-1	CASSQAGEAFF	TGTGCCAGCAGCCAAGCAGGGGAAGCTTTCTTT
TRBV7-2	-	-	TRBJ2-2	CASSLMRAGELFF	TGTGCCAGCAGCTTAATGAGGGCCGGGGAGCTGTTTTTT
TRBV6-1	-	-	TRBJ1-1	CASSEVGGGTEAFF	TGTGCCAGCAGTGAAGTGGGGGGAGGCACTGAAGCTTTCTTT
TRBV27	-	-	TRBJ2-3	CASSSSNTDTQYF	TGTGCCAGCAGTTCGAGTAACACAGATACGCAGTATTTT
TRBV5-1	once	-	TRBJ1-1	CASSLSGPTEAFF	TGCGCCAGCAGCTTATCCGGGCCCACTGAAGCTTTCTTT
TRBV3-1/TRBV3-2	-	-	TRBJ1-1	CASSQEWGRGNTEAFF	TGTGCCAGCAGCCAAGAGTGGGGCAGAGGGAACACTGAAGCTTTCTTT